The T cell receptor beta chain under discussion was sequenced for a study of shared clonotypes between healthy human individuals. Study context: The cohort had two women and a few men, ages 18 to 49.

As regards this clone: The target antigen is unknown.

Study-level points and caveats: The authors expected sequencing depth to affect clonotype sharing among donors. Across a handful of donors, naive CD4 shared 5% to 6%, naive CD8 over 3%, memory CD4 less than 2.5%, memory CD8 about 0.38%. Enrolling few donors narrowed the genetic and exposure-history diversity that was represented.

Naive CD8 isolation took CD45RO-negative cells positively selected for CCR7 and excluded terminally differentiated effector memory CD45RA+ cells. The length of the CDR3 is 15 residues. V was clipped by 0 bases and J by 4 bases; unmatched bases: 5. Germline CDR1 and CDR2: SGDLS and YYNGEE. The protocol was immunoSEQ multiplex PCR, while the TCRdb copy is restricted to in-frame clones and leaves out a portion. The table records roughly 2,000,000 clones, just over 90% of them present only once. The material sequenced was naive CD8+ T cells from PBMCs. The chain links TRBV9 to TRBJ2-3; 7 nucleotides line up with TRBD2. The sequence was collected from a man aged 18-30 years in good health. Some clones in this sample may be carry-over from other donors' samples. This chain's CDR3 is CASSVGAGVPDTQYF. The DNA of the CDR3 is TGTGCCAGCAGCGTAGGGGCGGGAGTCCCAGATACGCAGTATTTT.